This TCR beta chain stems from a study of CD8 T cells in ankylosing spondylitis. Study observations and caveats: CD8+ disease-linked clones were present at relatively low frequencies in blood. It was reported that disease-linked clones were significantly enriched in matched ankylosing spondylitis synovial fluid.

Details on this clonotype: Its specificity is unknown. This may stem from a read error, because a much larger clone lies one nucleotide away.

The CDR3 runs to 13 residues. In germline, CDR1 is LNHDA, CDR2 SQIVND (reference sequence). As the method for making TCR beta libraries, quantitative 5'-RACE with molecular barcodes was used. TCRdb reprocessed the 5' RACE reads via MiXCR and lists one record per CDR3 protein. Altogether around 150,000 distinct CDR3 sequences are present, roughly 10% being singletons, with the ten largest covering 4.1%. Sequenced sample: blood, either unsorted or a sorted T cell fraction (not recorded which). This receptor was obtained from a female donor with ankylosing spondylitis or in good health (not recorded which). The chain links TRBV19 to TRBJ1-2; no clear D gene. CDR3: CASSDRIDYGDTF. CDR3 nucleotide sequence: TGTGCCAGTTCAGACCGAATTGACTATGGCGACACCTTC.